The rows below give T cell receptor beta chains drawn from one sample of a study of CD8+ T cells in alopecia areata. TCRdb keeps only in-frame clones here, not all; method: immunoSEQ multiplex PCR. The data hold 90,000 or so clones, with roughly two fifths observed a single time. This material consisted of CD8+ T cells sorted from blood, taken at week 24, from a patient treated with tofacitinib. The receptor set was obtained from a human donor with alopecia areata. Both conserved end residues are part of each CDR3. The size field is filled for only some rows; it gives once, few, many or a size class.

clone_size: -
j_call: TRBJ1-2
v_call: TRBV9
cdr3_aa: CASSVAGGLGGYTF

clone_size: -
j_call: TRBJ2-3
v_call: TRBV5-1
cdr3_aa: CASSLYGISTDTQYF

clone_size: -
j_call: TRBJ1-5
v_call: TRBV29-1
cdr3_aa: CSVEVGGAGQPQHF

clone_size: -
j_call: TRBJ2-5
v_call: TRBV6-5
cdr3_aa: CASSYPGETQYF

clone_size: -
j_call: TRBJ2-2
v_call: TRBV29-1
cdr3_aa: CSGRGIDFRAGELFF

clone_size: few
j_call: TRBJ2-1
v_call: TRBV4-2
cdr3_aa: CASSQERVYNEQFF

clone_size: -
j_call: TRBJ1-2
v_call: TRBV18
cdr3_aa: CASSPPQPGNNRKYGYTF

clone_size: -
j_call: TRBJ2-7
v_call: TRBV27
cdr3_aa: CASSLSLTSYEQYF

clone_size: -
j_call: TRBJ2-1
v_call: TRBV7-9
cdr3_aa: CASSLVGPSGDNEQFF

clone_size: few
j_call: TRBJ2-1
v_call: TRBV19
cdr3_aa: CASGHWASGAPYNEQFF

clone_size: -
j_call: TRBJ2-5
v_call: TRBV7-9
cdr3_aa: CASSPPGRLQETQYF

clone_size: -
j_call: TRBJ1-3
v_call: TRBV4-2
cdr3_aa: CASSQDWGQFYSGNTIYF

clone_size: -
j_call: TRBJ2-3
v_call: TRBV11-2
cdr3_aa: CASSLTPRTTDTQYF

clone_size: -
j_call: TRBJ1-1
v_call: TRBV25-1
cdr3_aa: CASRDGGAEAFF

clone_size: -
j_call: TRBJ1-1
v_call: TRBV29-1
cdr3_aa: CSAPGGGPNTEAFF

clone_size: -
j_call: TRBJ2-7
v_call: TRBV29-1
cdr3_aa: CSVVQRNEQYF

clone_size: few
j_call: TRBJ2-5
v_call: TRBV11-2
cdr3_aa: CASRAGVYQETQYF

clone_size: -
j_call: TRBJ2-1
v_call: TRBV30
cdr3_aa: CAWSESGRWNEQFF

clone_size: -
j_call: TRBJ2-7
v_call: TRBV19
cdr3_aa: CASSFDGGYEQYF

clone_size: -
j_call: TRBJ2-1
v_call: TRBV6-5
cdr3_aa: CASQLGDEQFF

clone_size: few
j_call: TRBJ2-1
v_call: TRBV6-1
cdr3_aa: CASSSAGESDEQFF

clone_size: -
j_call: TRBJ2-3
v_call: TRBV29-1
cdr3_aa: CSVEGGEVTDTQYF

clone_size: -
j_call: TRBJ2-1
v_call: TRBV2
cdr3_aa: CASSEWLAPRGEQFF

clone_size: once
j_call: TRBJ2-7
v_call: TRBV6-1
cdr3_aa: CASSDGQWEQYF